This entry lists 22 T cell receptor beta chains sequenced from one sample in a study of cytomegalovirus exposure and HLA in healthy donors. PCR was performed using 60 Vbeta and 13 Jbeta primers. Some clones are missing from TCRdb's copy, which holds only in-frame ones; the method was immunoSEQ multiplex PCR. The sample lists about 190,000 clones; about four fifths were seen once. Sequences were obtained from PBMCs. The receptors come from a woman between 18 and 30 years old in good health and CMV-seronegative.

A word on this clone: Its ends do not fully match the called genes, so a read error is possible. V is TRBV5-4 and J is TRBJ2-7; 8 bases are a match to TRBD2. Germline CDR1 SGHNT, CDR2 YYREEE (reference sequence). The CDR3 extends over 15 amino acids. The CDR3 spells CASSFYSGNSNEQYF. DNA for the CDR3: TGTGCCAGCAGCTTTTATAGCGGGAACTCCAACGAGCAGTACTTC. The full variable domain, its missing parts supplied by reference TRBV5-4 and TRBJ2-7, is ETGVTQSPTHLIKTRGQQVTLRCSSQSGHNTVSWYQQALGQGPQFIFQYYREEENGRGNFPPRFSGLQFPNYSSELNVNALELDDSALYLCASSFYSGNSNEQYFGPGTRLTVT.

The rearrangement links TRBV12-5 to TRBJ1-1; D gene ambiguous. V was cut by 0 bases and J by 1 base, with 9 bases left in between. The germline V gene has CDR1 LGHNT and CDR2 FRNRAP. This CDR3 spans 15 amino acids. The CDR3 here is CASGLVLGQNTEAFF. The CDR3 DNA is TGTGCTAGTGGTTTGGTACTAGGGCAGAACACTGAAGCTTTCTTT.

Concerning this clone itself: Other DNA sequences in this sample translate to the same CDR3. This chain connects TRBV9 to TRBJ2-7; D gene unclear. This CDR3 is built from 10 residues. Germline loops: CDR1 SGDLS, CDR2 YYNGEE. Deletions cut 4 bases from V and 8 bases from J, with 7 bases between. The CDR3 coding sequence is TGTGCCAGCAGCCGGCAACAGCAGTACGTC. Protein: CASSRQQQYV.

This clone was observed a handful of times. The chain combines TRBV6-5 with TRBJ1-4, with TRBD1 matching over 8 bases. V lost 0 bases, J lost 8 bases, and 5 bases stayed unmatched. The CDR3 is made up of 15 amino acids. Per germline, CDR1 MNHEY and CDR2 SVGAGI. CDR3 nucleotides: TGTGCCAGCAGTTACTCTGACAGGGGTCGCGAAAAACTGTTTTTT. It yields the protein CASSYSDRGREKLFF.

V gene TRBV19 combines with J gene TRBJ2-1, with unresolved D. V was trimmed by 0 bases and J by 6 bases, leaving 15 bases between them. Germline CDR1 is LNHDA and CDR2 is SQIVND (reference sequence). The CDR3 has 16 amino acids. The CDR3 loop is CASSIEVALEGNEQFF. The CDR3 DNA sequence: TGTGCCAGTAGTATAGAGGTAGCCCTAGAAGGCAATGAGCAGTTCTTC.

A note on this clone: Other nucleotide sequences from this sample produce the same CDR3. The J gene is TRBJ2-5, the V gene TRBV13; 11 bases map to TRBD2. Germline CDR1 and CDR2: PRHDT and FYEKMQ (reference sequence). Unmatched junction bases numbered 0, after V lost 4 bases and J lost 5 bases. This CDR3 is 13 amino acids long. CDR3 nucleotides: TGTGCCAGCAGCTCTAGCGGGAGGGAGACCCAGTACTTC. This translates into CASSSSGRETQYF.

The CDR3 nucleotides read TGTGCCAGCAGCCGGCTGGGACTTTTGCTCAATCAGCCCCAGCATTTT. Residues: CASSRLGLLLNQPQHF. The J gene is TRBJ1-5, the V gene TRBV28, with D perhaps TRBD1 (5 bases). V shed 6 bases and J shed 3 bases, with 18 bases lying between them. CDR1 MDHEN and CDR2 SYDVKM come from the germline V gene. The CDR3 is 16 amino acids. The full variable domain, rest sourced from reference TRBV28 and TRBJ1-5, is DVKVTQSSRYLVKRTGEKVFLECVQDMDHENMFWYRQDPGLGLRLIYFSYDVKMKEKGDIPEGYSVSREKKERFSLILESASTNQTSMYLCASSRLGLLLNQPQHFGDGTRLSIL.

With regard to this clone: Other DNA sequences of this sample code for an identical CDR3. CDR3 nucleotides: TGTGCCAGCAGCCCTCCGGGGTATACGCAGTATTTT. Translating it yields CASSPPGYTQYF. The rearrangement joins TRBV7-2 to TRBJ2-3; tentatively, D is TRBD2 (5 bases). Germline lookup yields CDR1 SGHTA and CDR2 FQGNSA. The CDR3 loop spans 12 amino acids. With 5 bases removed from V and 7 bases from J, the gap between germline ends came to 10 bases.

This rearrangement joins TRBV7-2 to TRBJ2-5; the D gene is possibly TRBD1 (5 bases). Germline V gives CDR1 SGHTA, CDR2 FQGNSA. The CDR3 runs to 14 residues. Trimming removed 3 bases at V and 5 bases at J, with 13 bases between. The CDR3 nucleotides are TGTGCCAGCAGCTTCTATCAGGGTCGGGAGACCCAGTACTTC. The encoded protein is CASSFYQGRETQYF.

V gene TRBV7-7 combines with J gene TRBJ2-2; D gene unclear. CDR1 is SSHAT and CDR2 is FNYEAQ in the germline V gene (reference sequence). CDR3 length: 14 amino acids. Trimming shortened V by 2 bases and J by 2 bases, and 6 bases separated the two germline ends. CDR3 DNA: TGTGCCAGCAGCTTATCCTCCAACACCGGGGAGCTGTTTTTT. It encodes CASSLSSNTGELFF.

Only a few counts were recorded for this clone. The V and J genes are TRBV4-3 and TRBJ1-2, with no clear D. This CDR3 comprises 16 residues. V was pared by 0 bases and J by 9 bases, with 20 bases between. Germline V lookup: CDR1 LGHNA, CDR2 YSLEER. The CDR3 protein is CASSQDSTGVPGRYTF. Written as DNA, the CDR3 is TGCGCCAGCAGCCAAGATAGTACGGGAGTCCCTGGGCGCTACACCTTC.

This chain's CDR3 is CASSTVSVKTSTDTQYF. CDR3 in DNA: TGTGCCAGCAGTACCGTTAGCGTCAAGACTAGCACAGATACGCAGTATTTT. The chain has TRBV2 and TRBJ2-3; D is perhaps TRBD2 (5 bases). Deletions cut 5 bases from V and 0 bases from J, with 18 bases between. CDR1 and CDR2 (germline): SNHLY, FYNNEI. The CDR3 is made up of 17 amino acids. Supplemented by reference TRBV2 and TRBJ2-3, the full variable domain reads EPEVTQTPSHQVTQMGQEVILRCVPISNHLYFYWYRQILGQKVEFLVSFYNNEISEKSEIFDDQFSVERPDGSNFTLKIRSTKLEDSAMYFCASSTVSVKTSTDTQYFGPGTRLTVL.

Only a few counts were recorded for this clone. The chain uses TRBV2 and TRBJ1-2; D remains ambiguous. The CDR3 has 14 residues. The V end was cut by 5 bases, the J end by 4 bases, with 14 bases between. Germline CDR1 and CDR2: SNHLY and FYNNEI. This CDR3 is CASSSYDEGYGYTF. In DNA, the CDR3 is TGTGCCAGCAGTAGCTACGACGAGGGCTATGGCTACACCTTC.

This clone was found once. The J gene is TRBJ1-5, the V gene TRBV5-1, with D unresolved. Germline-derived CDR1 and CDR2 are SGHRS and YFSETQ. The CDR3 spans 15 residues. V lost 4 bases and J 0 bases, leaving 11 bases between the germline ends. The CDR3 region has the DNA TGCGCCAGCAGCCCCGGGGTGTATAGCAATCAGCCCCAGCATTTT. Translated, it gives CASSPGVYSNQPQHF. Looking up the rest from reference TRBV5-1 and TRBJ1-5 gives the full variable domain: KAGVTQTPRYLIKTRGQQVTLSCSPISGHRSVSWYQQTPGQGLQFLFEYFSETQRNKGNFPGRFSGRQFSNSRSEMNVSTLELGDSALYLCASSPGVYSNQPQHFGDGTRLSIL.

The table lists this clone with a count of one. Mismatch with germline at one junction end may stem from a read error. This chain uses TRBV28 with TRBJ2-2, with 9 positions matching TRBD1. The CDR3 has 16 residues. The germline gives CDR1 MDHEN, CDR2 SYDVKM. The CDR3 here is CAGSTPGTGSPGELFF. The CDR3 nucleotides read TGTGCCGGCAGTACTCCCGGGACAGGGAGCCCCGGGGAGCTGTTTTTT.

The V gene is TRBV10-3, the J gene TRBJ2-1; TRBD2 matches at 8 bases. V dropped 6 bases and J dropped 2; count of bases not matched to a gene: 6. CDR1 and CDR2 from the germline V gene are ENHRY and SYGVKD. This CDR3 is built from 15 residues. CDR3 bases: TGTGCCATCAGCGAGGGCGGGAGGCCCTACAATGAGCAGTTCTTC. Translating gives CAISEGGRPYNEQFF.

This clone was observed a few times. This chain joins TRBV6-5 and TRBJ1-2; 11 nucleotides match TRBD1. Germline V gene sequence: CDR1 MNHEY, CDR2 SVGAGI. The trim removed 6 bases at V and 6 bases at J, leaving 0 bases unmatched. The CDR3 totals 12 residues. In DNA, the CDR3 is TGTGCCAGCAGGGACAGGGGGCATGGCTACACCTTC. Translating it yields CASRDRGHGYTF.

This clone was observed a single time. J is TRBJ2-1 and V is TRBV5-1; 10 nucleotides line up with TRBD1. Germline CDR1 reads SGHRS; CDR2 reads YFSETQ. This CDR3 is built from 18 residues. V trimming: 0 bases; J trimming: 4 bases; junction bases outside the gene matches: 10. CDR3 sequence: CASSLVMSGTGAYNEQFF. The CDR3 DNA reads TGCGCCAGCAGCTTGGTAATGAGCGGGACAGGGGCATACAATGAGCAGTTCTTC.

The chain couples TRBV15 to TRBJ1-1; D remains unclear. CDR3 length: 14 amino acids. Trimming took 0 bases from V and 1 from J, leaving 6 bases between them. Germline V lookup: CDR1 LNHNV, CDR2 YYDKDF (reference sequence). CDR3: CATSRDQQNTEAFF. Written as DNA, the CDR3 is TGTGCCACCAGCAGAGATCAACAGAACACTGAAGCTTTCTTT.

This clone has a single count. The J gene is TRBJ2-7, the V gene TRBV10-3; D is uncertain. V gave up 0 bases and J gave up 4 bases, with 13 bases separating them. The CDR3 loop spans 15 amino acids. The germline V gene encodes CDR1 ENHRY and CDR2 SYGVKD. The CDR3: CAISESTEPLYEQYF. The CDR3 DNA reads TGTGCCATCAGTGAGTCAACAGAGCCCTTATACGAGCAGTACTTC.

The chain employs TRBV4-1 and TRBJ1-1, with TRBD1 matching over 9 bases. The CDR3 has 18 residues. Per germline, CDR1 MGHRA and CDR2 YSYEKL. The V gene end was trimmed by 4 bases and the J gene end by 2 bases; junction bases not matched to a gene: 14. CDR3 protein: CASSPTQGQGLRNTEAFF. DNA of the CDR3: TGCGCCAGCAGCCCGACCCAAGGACAGGGGTTGAGAAACACTGAAGCTTTCTTT.

The chain has TRBV15 and TRBJ2-3, with 11 bases lining up with TRBD2. Germline assignment: CDR1 LNHNV and CDR2 YYDKDF (reference sequence). The CDR3 spans 17 residues. Unmatched junction bases numbered 8, after V lost 3 bases and J lost 3 bases. CDR3 sequence (DNA): TGTGCCACCAGCAGTGTAAGAGCTAGCGGGAGGACAGATACGCAGTATTTT. Its protein is CATSSVRASGRTDTQYF.